The 9 T cell receptor beta chains in this list originate from one sample, sequenced in a study of blood T cells in healthy people across ages. Primed by a sample-barcoded 5' primer and a J-beta primer mix, a second PCR proceeded for about 6 to 11 cycles. TCRdb fed the 5' RACE reads into MiXCR, producing one record per CDR3 protein. The sample lists roughly 570,000 distinct CDR3 sequences; approximately 25% were seen once. The sequenced sample was blood. Receptors were obtained from a woman in her seventies in good health.

Of note for this clonotype: Compared with germline, one end of the junction differs, possibly owing to a read error. CDR3 coding DNA: TGTGCCACCAGTGTAGGACAGCCGGAGACCCAGTACTTC. Its protein is CATSVGQPETQYF. The V call is TRBV10-3, the J call TRBJ2-1; D perhaps matches TRBD1 (6 bases). Judging by the DNA end, TRBJ2-5 fits better; the J call may be wrong. Germline V gene lookup returns CDR1 ENHRY and CDR2 SYGVKD. The CDR3 runs 13 residues.

This clonotype occurred a few times. J is TRBJ2-5 and V is TRBV24-1; TRBD1 is a possible D gene (6 bases). The V gene lost 4 bases and the J gene lost 2 bases, with 13 bases spanning the gap. The CDR3 sequence is 15 residues long. Germline V lookup: CDR1 KGHDR, CDR2 SFDVKD. CDR3 bases: TGTGCCACCAGTGACCGGACAGCCGGACAAGAGACCCAGTACTTC. Its protein is CATSDRTAGQETQYF.

This chain joins TRBV7-3 and TRBJ1-1; D is unresolved. This CDR3 is built from 13 residues. V was cut by 5 bases and J by 6 bases, with 13 bases left in between. Germline V CDR1 and CDR2: SGHTA, FQGTGA. The CDR3 DNA reads as TGTGCCAGCAGCCCTGGCCATAGGGCTGAAGCTTTCTTT. Its protein product is CASSPGHRAEAFF.

This chain links TRBV5-1 with TRBJ2-4; 7 nucleotides align to TRBD2. The CDR3 loop spans 17 amino acids. Germline assignment: CDR1 SGHRS and CDR2 YFSETQ. V lost 6 bases, J lost 0 bases, and 12 bases stayed unmatched. The CDR3 protein is CASTAGTGGLAKNIQYF. The DNA of the CDR3 is TGCGCCAGCACGGCCGGGACGGGAGGATTAGCCAAAAACATTCAGTACTTC.

The rearrangement links TRBV28 to TRBJ1-1; D is undetermined. In germline, CDR1 is MDHEN, CDR2 SYDVKM. Trimming cost V 7 bases and J 2 bases, with 11 bases left between them. CDR3 length equals 13 residues. CDR3: CASKGSLNTEAFF. The CDR3, as DNA: TGTGCCAGCAAAGGCAGCCTTAACACTGAAGCTTTCTTT. The variable domain in full, completed from reference TRBV28 and TRBJ1-1, reads DVKVTQSSRYLVKRTGEKVFLECVQDMDHENMFWYRQDPGLGLRLIYFSYDVKMKEKGDIPEGYSVSREKKERFSLILESASTNQTSMYLCASKGSLNTEAFFGQGTRLTVV.

This chain connects TRBV20-1 to TRBJ1-2, with 7 bases identical to TRBD1. J gave up 10 bases and V 0 bases, and 8 bases lay outside the gene matches. The CDR3 is made up of 13 amino acids. Germline V gene data show CDR1 as DFQATT and CDR2 as SNEGSKA (reference sequence). DNA of the CDR3: TGCAGTGCTAGAGAGCCCGACAGGGCCTCCTACACCTTC. As protein: CSAREPDRASYTF.

A few counts support this clonotype. This chain joins TRBV20-1 and TRBJ2-5; D ambiguous. The better agreement between TRBJ2-1 and the DNA end casts doubt on the J call. This CDR3 is 13 amino acids long. Germline CDR1 reads DFQATT; CDR2 reads SNEGSKA (reference sequence). The CDR3 DNA is TGCAGTGCTAGTACGGGTATGGGGAATGAGCAGTTCTTC. Translation: CSASTGMGNEQFF.

In this sample, this clonotype turned up a few times. The chain recombines TRBV20-1 with TRBJ1-3; D might be TRBD1 (5 bases). The CDR3 sequence is 14 residues long. V shed 5 bases and J shed 0 bases, with 11 bases lying between them. Germline V lookup: CDR1 DFQATT, CDR2 SNEGSKA (reference sequence). The CDR3 protein is CSARDSRSGNTIYF. CDR3 nucleotides: TGCAGTGCTCGCGACAGTCGCTCTGGAAACACCATATATTTT.

The CDR3 protein is CASTEKNAENIQYF. The CDR3, as DNA: TGTGCCAGCACCGAGAAAAATGCGGAAAACATTCAGTACTTC. The chain uses TRBV5-4 and TRBJ2-4; D unclear. The CDR3 loop spans 14 amino acids. The V gene lost 6 bases and the J gene lost 5 bases, with 15 bases spanning the gap. Germline CDR1 reads SGHNT; CDR2 reads YYREEE (reference sequence).